One and the same sample provided the 4 T cell receptor beta chains below, sequenced in a study of T-cell reconstitution after alpha-beta-depleted transplantation in children. Unique molecular identifiers were used to barcode this TCRbeta library. TCRdb processed the PCR reads anew with MiXCR; each CDR3 protein has one entry. Of fewer than 130,000 distinct CDR3 sequences in the sample, 10% were seen once. This sample comprised PBMCs from the stem cell graft donor, obtained from the stem cell graft. These receptors were taken from a human donor who donated a stem cell graft to a child with acute lymphoblastic leukemia.

There are many counts of this clonotype. This sequence joins TRBV20-1 and TRBJ2-5; the D is unclear. V gave up 6 bases and J gave up 0 bases, with 5 bases separating them. Germline CDR1 DFQATT, CDR2 SNEGSKA (reference sequence). The CDR3 is made up of 11 amino acids. The CDR3 sequence is CSAGYQETQYF. The CDR3 coding sequence is TGCAGTGCGGGGTACCAAGAGACCCAGTACTTC.

This clonotype was observed many times. The chain uses TRBV20-1 and TRBJ2-5, with D unclear. CDR3 size: 10 residues. CDR1 and CDR2 from the germline V gene are DFQATT and SNEGSKA (reference sequence). Deletions cut 4 bases from V and 8 bases from J, with 8 bases between. CDR3 DNA: TGCAGTGCTACGGACCTCACCCAGTACTTC. Its translation is CSATDLTQYF.

At least ten counts were recorded for this clonotype. The chain uses TRBV10-2 and TRBJ1-5; D gene ambiguous. The V and J ends lost 3 bases and 0 bases respectively, with 3 bases between them. CDR1 is WSHSY, CDR2 SAAADI, per germline. This CDR3 has 13 amino acids. CDR3 region: CASSENSNQPQHF. CDR3 sequence (DNA): TGCGCCAGCAGTGAAAATAGCAATCAGCCCCAGCATTTT.

This clonotype was seen many times. The germline gene is not matched at one end of the junction; a read error may be the cause. The rearrangement uses TRBV3-1 and TRBJ2-7, with TRBD1 as a possible D gene (5 bases). The V gene's germline CDR1 is LGHDT and CDR2 YNNKEL (reference sequence). The CDR3 consists of 15 residues. For the CDR3, the DNA is TGTGCCAGCAGCCAAGTGGTAGGGGTCTCCGACGAGCAGTACTTC. It translates to CASSQVVGVSDEQYF.